Following are 16 T cell receptor beta chains from one sample sequenced in a study of blood T cells in healthy people across ages (dated by TCRdb to the mid-2010s). Libraries were constructed by 5' RACE. The instrument was an Illumina HiSeq 2500. A second PCR of roughly 6 to 12 cycles was run with a J-beta primer mix and a sample-barcoded 5' primer. TCRdb itself trimmed the public reads at Q25 with fastp, ran MiXCR and retained productive beta chains. Rows with one shared CDR3 protein collapse into an entry with the most common genes and DNA. This sample is represented by around 320,000 distinct CDR3 sequences; around 30% of them were singletons. Approximately 30% of the sample is in the top ten clones. The sequencing input was blood. These receptors all come from a woman aged 65 to 85 in good health.

This clonotype was counted only a few times. The gene calls are TRBV7-9 and TRBJ2-3; D is unclear. Per germline, CDR1 SEHNR and CDR2 FQNEAQ (reference sequence). V lost 10 bases to trimming and J lost 7 bases, with 24 bases between them. The CDR3 contains 15 residues. CDR3 protein: CATTIGGPKVNTQYF. CDR3 sequence (DNA): TGTGCCACGACAATCGGCGGTCCCAAGGTCAATACGCAGTATTTT.

The rearrangement joins TRBV5-1 to TRBJ2-3; 7 bases agree with TRBD1. V lost 8 bases to trimming and J lost 2 bases; unmatched junction nucleotides: 8. The CDR3 extends over 14 amino acids. CDR1 and CDR2 from the germline V gene are SGHRS and YFSETQ. CDR3 DNA sequence: TGCGCCAGTGGTGAGGGGGCCAACACAGATACGCAGTATTTT. Translating gives CASGEGANTDTQYF. Complete variable domain (other parts from reference TRBV5-1 and TRBJ2-3): KAGVTQTPRYLIKTRGQQVTLSCSPISGHRSVSWYQQTPGQGLQFLFEYFSETQRNKGNFPGRFSGRQFSNSRSEMNVSTLELGDSALYLCASGEGANTDTQYFGPGTRLTVL.

This clonotype was picked up a small number of times. The CDR3 nucleotides are TGTGCCAGCAGTTTTGTTTTAGGTGGACAGACTTTCGAGCAGTACTTC. Its translation: CASSFVLGGQTFEQYF. This chain joins TRBV6-2 or TRBV6-3 and TRBJ2-7; weak D call: TRBD1 (6 bases). V lost 4 bases to trimming and J lost 6 bases, with 22 bases between them. The germline V gene has CDR1 MNHEY and CDR2 SVGEGT. The CDR3 sequence is 16 residues long.

With regard to this clonotype: A clone one base away is much larger, so this may be a read error. CDR3 coding DNA: TGCAGTGCTAGGAAAGGGGGTGGCACCGAGCAGTACTTC. Protein: CSARKGGGTEQYF. V gene TRBV20-1 combines with J gene TRBJ2-7, with D perhaps matching TRBD1 (6 bases). Germline CDR1 is DFQATT and CDR2 is SNEGSKA (reference sequence). The V and J ends lost 3 bases and 6 bases respectively, with 15 bases between them. This CDR3 region has 13 residues.

The sample holds a few counts of this clonotype. The rearrangement links TRBV28 to TRBJ2-7, with TRBD2 matching over 7 bases. The length of the CDR3 is 12 residues. V dropped 8 bases and J dropped 6; count of bases not matched to a gene: 7. The V gene's germline CDR1 is MDHEN and CDR2 SYDVKM. The CDR3 spells CASERLAGEQYF. CDR3 DNA sequence: TGTGCCAGCGAAAGACTAGCTGGCGAGCAGTACTTC.

This clonotype has just a few counts. This chain links TRBV21-1 with TRBJ1-2. TRBV21-1 is recorded as a pseudogene. There are 16 residues in the CDR3. The CDR3 here is CASSKVGRRRSYGYTF. DNA for the CDR3: TGTGCCAGCAGCAAAGTTGGGAGGAGGCGTAGCTATGGCTACACCTTC.

V and J are TRBV10-3 and TRBJ1-2; perhaps TRBD1 as D (6 bases). The CDR3 covers 16 residues. CDR1 is ENHRY and CDR2 is SYGVKD in the germline V gene. Trimming took off 2 bases at V and 0 bases at J, with 13 bases between the two ends. CDR3 loop: CAISEGMQGSNYGYTF. As DNA, the CDR3 is TGTGCCATCAGTGAGGGAATGCAGGGGTCTAACTATGGCTACACCTTC.

This clonotype was seen a handful of times. The chain recombines TRBV18 with TRBJ2-7; 10 nucleotides match TRBD1. The length of the CDR3 is 15 residues. Germline CDR1 reads KGHSH; CDR2 reads LQKENI. After removal of 3 bases from V and 1 base from J, the junction contained 3 bases not matched to a gene. The CDR3 coding sequence is TGTGCCAGCTCACCTGGGGACAGGGGATCCTACGAGCAGTACTTC. Amino acid sequence: CASSPGDRGSYEQYF.

The gene calls are TRBV5-1 and TRBJ2-5; D may be TRBD2 (6 bases). This CDR3 contains 14 residues. The germline V gene encodes CDR1 SGHRS and CDR2 YFSETQ. Trimming pared 4 bases from V and 2 bases from J, leaving 12 bases between. CDR3 sequence reads: CASSLGLLQETQYF. In DNA, the CDR3 is TGCGCCAGCAGCCTGGGACTCCTGCAAGAGACCCAGTACTTC.

The chain has TRBV2 and TRBJ2-1; 8 bases are a match to TRBD2. J lost 9 bases, V lost 6 bases, and 16 bases had no gene match. The CDR3 consists of 16 residues. Germline CDR1 and CDR2: SNHLY and FYNNEI. This chain's CDR3 is CASRKDGTSAKGEQFF. CDR3 DNA: TGTGCCAGCAGGAAGGACGGGACTAGTGCTAAGGGTGAGCAGTTCTTC.

The chain links TRBV7-9 to TRBJ2-1, with 8 bases lining up with TRBD2. This CDR3 is built from 16 residues. Germline V gene data show CDR1 as SEHNR and CDR2 as FQNEAQ (reference sequence). Trimming took 4 bases from V and 2 from J; bases not matched to a gene: 7. CDR3 bases: TGTGCCAGCAGCTCCCGGGTAGCGGGGACCTACAATGAGCAGTTCTTC. Protein sequence: CASSSRVAGTYNEQFF.

This clonotype has just a few counts. The chain employs TRBV6-2 or TRBV6-3 and TRBJ1-4; D is undetermined. Germline V lookup: CDR1 MNHEY, CDR2 SVGEGT. V shed 5 bases and J shed 5 bases, with 3 bases lying between them. The length of the CDR3 is 11 residues. In DNA form, the CDR3 reads TGTGCCAGCAGTAGAAATGAAAAACTGTTTTTT. Translated, it gives CASSRNEKLFF.

V usage is TRBV5-8 and J usage is TRBJ1-4, with D tentatively TRBD1 (6 bases). Trimming took off 2 bases at V and 3 bases at J, with 14 bases between the two ends. Germline-derived CDR1 and CDR2 are SGHTS and YDEGEE. The CDR3 length is 16 residues. The CDR3 spells CASSFYRVGSNEKLFF. CDR3 DNA sequence: TGTGCCAGCAGCTTCTACAGGGTCGGGTCTAATGAAAAACTGTTTTTT.

V and J are TRBV10-3 and TRBJ1-1; 9 nucleotides match TRBD1. This CDR3 is built from 15 residues. Germline V gives CDR1 ENHRY, CDR2 SYGVKD. J was trimmed by 4 bases and V by 7 bases; bases with no gene match: 10. As DNA, the CDR3 is TGTGCCATCAAGGGCGGGACAGGGTTGGCCACTGAAGCTTTCTTT. Encoded protein: CAIKGGTGLATEAFF.

CDR3 protein: CASSLSGTRVDEQFF. The CDR3 DNA reads TGTGCCAGCAGCTTAAGCGGGACTAGGGTGGATGAGCAGTTCTTC. The J gene is TRBJ2-5, the V gene TRBV7-3; 8 nucleotides match TRBD2. The DNA end favors TRBJ2-1, so the J call may be wrong. The germline CDR1 and CDR2 sequences are SGHTA and FQGTGA. CDR3 size: 15 residues.

In its sample, this clonotype was seen many times. The chain joins TRBV5-1 to TRBJ2-4; D gene ambiguous. Germline V CDR1 and CDR2: SGHRS, YFSETQ. This CDR3 is 15 amino acids long. V was trimmed by 4 bases and J by 0 bases, leaving 11 bases between them. DNA of the CDR3: TGCGCCAGCAGCGACGGCGTGGGAGCCAAAAACATTCAGTACTTC. It codes for CASSDGVGAKNIQYF.